These T cell receptor beta chains were read from a single sample in a study of beta chain features in type 1 diabetes. Profiled with immunoSEQ multiplex PCR; TCRdb holds only in-frame clones, not every one. Among 900,000 or so clones listed, under 20% were seen once. Sequencing was performed on naive CD4+ T cells from blood. The origin of the receptors is a woman under 30 in good health. Both conserved end residues are part of each CDR3. D genes are given only for firm matches. A clone size is listed for some rows: how often the clone was seen (once, few, many), or a class if it is expanded.

v_call	clone_size	j_call	d_call	cdr3_aa	cdr3_nt
TRBV27	-	TRBJ1-2	-	CASSKHRNYGYTF	TGTGCCAGCAGTAAACACCGTAACTATGGCTACACCTTC
TRBV5-1	-	TRBJ2-5	TRBD2	CASSLAPGGEQETQYF	TGCGCCAGCAGCTTGGCTCCGGGAGGGGAACAAGAGACCCAGTACTTC
TRBV7-3	-	TRBJ2-6	-	CASSPHSGANVLTF	TGTGCCAGCAGCCCCCACTCTGGGGCCAACGTCCTGACTTTC
TRBV15	-	TRBJ2-1	-	CATSRVVSYNEQFF	TGTGCCACCAGCAGAGTGGTCTCCTACAATGAGCAGTTCTTC
TRBV6-5	few	TRBJ2-2	-	CASSYTRTGELFF	TGTGCCAGCAGTTACACGCGTACCGGGGAGCTGTTTTTT
TRBV11-3	few	TRBJ2-2	-	CASSPGWGTGELFF	TGTGCCAGCAGCCCAGGGTGGGGCACCGGGGAGCTGTTTTTT
TRBV7-2	-	TRBJ2-7	-	CASSFLPPPATEYEQYF	TGTGCCAGCAGCTTCCTCCCCCCCCCGGCCACAGAATACGAGCAGTACTTC
TRBV9	-	TRBJ2-7	-	CASSVGLLDSYEQYF	TGTGCCAGCAGCGTAGGTCTGCTGGACTCCTACGAGCAGTACTTC
TRBV4-3	few	TRBJ2-1	-	CASSQDSRNEQFF	TGCGCCAGCAGCCAAGACTCACGGAATGAGCAGTTCTTC
TRBV2	few	TRBJ2-7	TRBD2	CASAGLAVGEQYF	TGTGCCAGCGCGGGACTAGCGGTGGGGGAGCAGTACTTC
TRBV14	-	TRBJ2-1	TRBD2	CASSPTRASGRAKSYNEQFF	TGTGCCAGCAGCCCTACTCGGGCTAGCGGGAGGGCCAAGTCCTACAATGAGCAGTTCTTC
TRBV27	-	TRBJ2-3	TRBD2	CASKQAGRAGLGAQYF	TGTGCCAGCAAGCAAGCCGGGAGGGCCGGCCTAGGAGCGCAGTATTTT
TRBV29-1	-	TRBJ2-3	TRBD2	CSVLTRRSGRAADTQYF	TGCAGCGTCCTGACACGAAGGTCGGGGAGGGCCGCAGATACGCAGTATTTT
TRBV28	-	TRBJ2-3	-	CASSFMDGRTDTQYF	TGTGCCAGCAGTTTCATGGACGGCCGCACAGATACGCAGTATTTT
TRBV7-9	-	TRBJ2-3	TRBD2	CASSLVASGDTQYF	TGTGCCAGCAGCTTAGTTGCTAGCGGTGATACGCAGTATTTT
TRBV15	-	TRBJ2-3	-	CATSRDLGRDTQYF	TGTGCCACCAGCAGAGATCTAGGGCGGGATACGCAGTATTTT
TRBV7-2	-	TRBJ2-1	TRBD1	CASSRGRTGGNNEQFF	TGTGCCAGCAGCCGCGGGAGGACAGGGGGGAACAATGAGCAGTTCTTC
TRBV2	-	TRBJ2-7	TRBD2	CASTRGLAGVDYEQYF	TGTGCCAGTACTCGTGGACTAGCGGGCGTAGACTACGAGCAGTACTTC
TRBV5-1	-	TRBJ2-1	TRBD2	CASSQRTSGYNEQFF	TGCGCCAGCAGCCAACGGACTAGCGGTTACAATGAGCAGTTCTTC
TRBV7-9	-	TRBJ2-7	-	CASSHPAGEQYF	TGTGCCAGCAGCCACCCTGCAGGCGAGCAGTACTTC
TRBV7-9	-	TRBJ1-4	TRBD1	CASSSRQGTNEKLFF	TGTGCCAGCAGCTCAAGACAGGGAACTAATGAAAAACTGTTTTTT
TRBV6-5	-	TRBJ2-1	-	CASSPLAVPYNEQFF	TGTGCCAGCAGTCCCTTAGCGGTTCCCTACAATGAGCAGTTCTTC
TRBV4-3	few	TRBJ2-1	-	CASSTKAGSSYNEQFF	TGCGCCAGCAGCACTAAGGCGGGAAGCTCTTACAATGAGCAGTTCTTC
TRBV7-6	few	TRBJ2-5	-	CASSSRPEGTQYF	TGTGCCAGCAGTTCTAGACCGGAGGGGACCCAGTACTTC
TRBV5-4	-	TRBJ2-1	-	CASSGPPGYNEQFF	TGTGCCAGCAGTGGGCCCCCAGGGTACAATGAGCAGTTCTTC
TRBV7-9	-	TRBJ1-1	-	CASSFDSVMNTEAFF	TGTGCCAGCAGCTTCGACAGCGTCATGAACACTGAAGCTTTCTTT
TRBV11-2	-	TRBJ2-1	TRBD2	CASSLAGTSSYNEQFF	TGTGCCAGCAGCTTAGCCGGGACTAGCAGCTACAATGAGCAGTTCTTC
TRBV5-6	once	TRBJ1-3	-	CASSLAGTISGNTIYF	TGTGCCAGCAGCTTGGCCGGGACAATCTCTGGAAACACCATATATTTT
TRBV5-6	-	TRBJ1-2	-	CASSPAIWVYGYTF	TGTGCCAGCAGCCCCGCCATTTGGGTATATGGCTACACCTTC
TRBV7-2	-	TRBJ1-1	-	CASSLGGANTEAFF	TGTGCCAGCAGCTTAGGAGGGGCGAACACTGAAGCTTTCTTT
TRBV7-9	-	TRBJ2-1	TRBD2	CASSSRLAGGFEQFF	TGTGCCAGCAGCTCGCGACTAGCGGGAGGGTTTGAGCAGTTCTTC
TRBV6-5	few	TRBJ1-1	-	CASRNRVEYRAEAFF	TGTGCCAGCAGAAACAGGGTGGAGTATCGGGCTGAAGCTTTCTTT
TRBV29-1	-	TRBJ1-4	-	CSVEDRGTQGPLFF	TGCAGCGTTGAAGATAGGGGGACACAGGGACCTCTGTTTTTT
TRBV5-1	few	TRBJ1-3	-	CASSLGQTSGNTIYF	TGCGCCAGCAGCTTAGGACAGACCTCTGGAAACACCATATATTTT
TRBV2	-	TRBJ2-3	-	CASSEGTNTDTQYF	TGTGCCAGCAGTGAAGGGACCAACACAGATACGCAGTATTTT
TRBV7-9	-	TRBJ1-4	-	CASSPRDREKLFF	TGTGCCAGCAGCCCCCGGGACCGTGAAAAACTGTTTTTT
TRBV7-9	few	TRBJ2-3	TRBD2	CASSLASGRFDTQYF	TGTGCCAGCAGCTTAGCTAGCGGGAGATTCGATACGCAGTATTTT
TRBV25-1	few	TRBJ2-5	TRBD2	CASSEFSGEETQYF	TGTGCCAGCAGTGAATTTAGCGGGGAAGAGACCCAGTACTTC